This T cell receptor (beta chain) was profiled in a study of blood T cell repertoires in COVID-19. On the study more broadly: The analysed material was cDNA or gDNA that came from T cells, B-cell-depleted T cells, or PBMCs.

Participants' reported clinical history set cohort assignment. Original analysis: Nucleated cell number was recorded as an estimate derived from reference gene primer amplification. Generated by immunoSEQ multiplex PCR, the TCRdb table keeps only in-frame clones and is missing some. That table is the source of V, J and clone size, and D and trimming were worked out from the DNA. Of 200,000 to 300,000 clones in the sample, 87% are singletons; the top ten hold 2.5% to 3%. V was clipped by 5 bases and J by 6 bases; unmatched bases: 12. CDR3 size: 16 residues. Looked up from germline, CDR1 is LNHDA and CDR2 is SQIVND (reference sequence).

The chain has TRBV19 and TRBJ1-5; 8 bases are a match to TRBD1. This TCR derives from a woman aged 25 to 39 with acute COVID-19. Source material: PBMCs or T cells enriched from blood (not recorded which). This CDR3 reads CASSPADRGWSQPQHF. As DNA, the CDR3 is TGTGCCAGTAGTCCTGCTGACAGGGGCTGGAGTCAGCCCCAGCATTTT.